Listed here is a single T cell receptor (beta chain). Its antigen is undetermined. The data derive from a study of circulating and synovial CD4+ cells in juvenile arthritis. Notes on the study in general: Overlap with synovium rose as more T cells were sequenced.

Profiling relied on immunoSEQ multiplex PCR, and the TCRdb table lists in-frame clones only, not all of them. The sample has 34,000 or so clones, around 95% seen once. The V end was cut by 3 bases, the J end by 1 base, with 9 bases between. This CDR3 has 14 residues. Germline assignment: CDR1 SNHLY and CDR2 FYNNEI. The J gene is TRBJ1-2, the V gene TRBV2, with a tentative D call TRBD1 (5 bases). The receptor was isolated from a human donor with juvenile idiopathic arthritis. Sequenced material: CD4+ T cells from blood. CDR3: CASSDQGYNYGYTF. The CDR3, as DNA: TGTGCCAGCAGTGACCAGGGATATAACTATGGCTACACCTTC.